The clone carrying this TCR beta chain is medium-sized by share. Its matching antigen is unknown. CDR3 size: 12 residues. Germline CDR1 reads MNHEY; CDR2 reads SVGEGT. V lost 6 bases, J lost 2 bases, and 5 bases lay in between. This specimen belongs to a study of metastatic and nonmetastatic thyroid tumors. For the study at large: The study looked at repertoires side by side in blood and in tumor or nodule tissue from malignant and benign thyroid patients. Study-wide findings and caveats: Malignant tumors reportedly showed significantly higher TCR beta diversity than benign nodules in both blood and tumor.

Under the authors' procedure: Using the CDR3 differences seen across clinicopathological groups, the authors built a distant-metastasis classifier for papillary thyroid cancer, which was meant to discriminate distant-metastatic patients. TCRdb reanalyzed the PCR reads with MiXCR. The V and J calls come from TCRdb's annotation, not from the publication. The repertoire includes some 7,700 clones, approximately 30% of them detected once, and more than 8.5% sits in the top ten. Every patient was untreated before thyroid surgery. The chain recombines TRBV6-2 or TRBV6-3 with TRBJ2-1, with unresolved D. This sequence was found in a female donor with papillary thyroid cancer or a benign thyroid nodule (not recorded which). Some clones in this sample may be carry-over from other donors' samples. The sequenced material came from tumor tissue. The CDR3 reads CASSQPYNEQFF. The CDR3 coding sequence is TGTGCCAGCAGCCAGCCCTACAATGAGCAGTTCTTC.